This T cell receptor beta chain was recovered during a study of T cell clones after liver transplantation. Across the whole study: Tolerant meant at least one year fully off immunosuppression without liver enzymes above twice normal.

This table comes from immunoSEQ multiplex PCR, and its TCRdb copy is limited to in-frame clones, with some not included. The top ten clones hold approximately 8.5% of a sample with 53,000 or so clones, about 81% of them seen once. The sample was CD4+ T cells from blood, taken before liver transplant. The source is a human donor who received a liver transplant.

CDR3 amino acids: CASSPVRDPNEQFF. CDR3 bases: TGTGCCAGCTCACCAGTGAGGGACCCAAATGAGCAGTTCTTC. The V gene is TRBV18, the J gene TRBJ2-1; D possibly uses TRBD1 or TRBD2 (5 bases each). The CDR3 length is 14 residues. Looked up from germline, CDR1 is KGHSH and CDR2 is LQKENI. Trimming shortened V by 2 bases and J by 7 bases, and 12 bases separated the two germline ends.